This TCR beta chain was documented in a study of T cell repertoires in cytomegalovirus infection. General study findings and limits: The study found HLA-C-restricted CMV-specific TCR beta clonotypes dominating the ex vivo response.

Using its own MiXCR run on the reads, TCRdb lists one record per CDR3 protein. The data hold some 800,000 distinct CDR3 sequences, with about 30% observed a single time. A remark on this clonotype: The antigen remains unidentified.

The source of this sequence is a human donor in good health (CMV status not recorded). Some clones in this sample may be carry-over from other donors' samples. The sequenced sample was cultured CD8+ T cells from PBMCs, obtained from culture after CMV antigen stimulation.

In DNA, the CDR3 is TGTGCCAGCAGCTTGACGGGGGGGCGCCTTCAGCCCCAGCATTTT. The encoded protein is CASSLTGGRLQPQHF. V is TRBV7-8 and J is TRBJ1-5, with D possibly being TRBD1 (6 bases). Germline V gene data show CDR1 as SGHVS and CDR2 as FQNEAQ. This CDR3 comprises 15 residues. Trimming pared 3 bases from V and 6 bases from J, leaving 15 bases between.